The rows below give T cell receptor beta chains drawn from one sample of a study of cytomegalovirus exposure and HLA in healthy donors. Here immunoSEQ multiplex PCR was the method, and the copy in TCRdb shows in-frame clones only, minus some. The sample carries 120,000 to 150,000 clones, approximately 80% recorded once. Sequencing was performed on PBMCs. These receptors were obtained from a woman in her thirties or forties in good health and CMV-seropositive. Each CDR3 is given with its conserved first and last residue. Fields, in order: V gene, J gene, CDR3 protein.

v_call: TRBV7-9; j_call: TRBJ1-6; cdr3_aa: CASSARGRENSPLHF
v_call: TRBV29-1; j_call: TRBJ2-5; cdr3_aa: CSVTQLAGAETQYF
v_call: TRBV28; j_call: TRBJ1-3; cdr3_aa: CASSPLSAGNTIYF
v_call: TRBV6-1; j_call: TRBJ2-3; cdr3_aa: CASSEGGSSGDTQYF
v_call: TRBV7-6; j_call: TRBJ2-3; cdr3_aa: CASSSLAGGADTQYF
v_call: TRBV6-5; j_call: TRBJ2-7; cdr3_aa: CASSYARQGLGEQYF
v_call: TRBV18; j_call: TRBJ1-2; cdr3_aa: CASTEGGNYGYTF
v_call: TRBV4-1; j_call: TRBJ2-2; cdr3_aa: CASSQAPGGTGELFF
v_call: TRBV28; j_call: TRBJ1-2; cdr3_aa: CASSLDRGRNYGYTF
v_call: TRBV7-9; j_call: TRBJ2-7; cdr3_aa: CSSSLDRQEQYF
v_call: TRBV5-6; j_call: TRBJ2-3; cdr3_aa: CASSESGQGGTDTQYF
v_call: TRBV4-2; j_call: TRBJ2-1; cdr3_aa: CASSLGQGTYNEQFF
v_call: TRBV15; j_call: TRBJ2-1; cdr3_aa: CATSRDLGTVTFNEQFF
v_call: TRBV7-2; j_call: TRBJ2-3; cdr3_aa: CASSLSTSGGLTDTQYF
v_call: TRBV30; j_call: TRBJ2-6; cdr3_aa: CAWSVFRAGANVLTF
v_call: TRBV4-3; j_call: TRBJ2-5; cdr3_aa: CASSQDPGETQYF
v_call: TRBV7-9; j_call: TRBJ1-1; cdr3_aa: CASSPQSPEAFF
v_call: TRBV7-3; j_call: TRBJ1-1; cdr3_aa: CASSRNAGVVGTEAFF
v_call: TRBV25-1; j_call: TRBJ1-5; cdr3_aa: CASSETHSDQPQHF
v_call: TRBV7-8; j_call: TRBJ1-1; cdr3_aa: CASSFQDGNTEAFF
v_call: TRBV19; j_call: TRBJ2-7; cdr3_aa: CASSLAGGRYEQYF
v_call: TRBV2; j_call: TRBJ2-2; cdr3_aa: CASRQGSGELFF
v_call: TRBV4-2; j_call: TRBJ1-5; cdr3_aa: CASSQEAGNNQPQHF
v_call: TRBV7-3; j_call: TRBJ2-3; cdr3_aa: CASSLQGGEVNTQYF
v_call: TRBV29-1; j_call: TRBJ1-2; cdr3_aa: CSVEDYPGYTF
v_call: TRBV27; j_call: TRBJ2-3; cdr3_aa: CASSGPDREGTDTQYF
v_call: TRBV7-2; j_call: TRBJ2-5; cdr3_aa: CASSRDGQQETQYF
v_call: TRBV5-8; j_call: TRBJ1-1; cdr3_aa: CASSFSWNTEAFF
v_call: TRBV27; j_call: TRBJ2-3; cdr3_aa: CASSFRLPPGGPGTDTQYF
v_call: TRBV10-3; j_call: TRBJ1-1; cdr3_aa: CAIRSGLGNTEAFF
v_call: TRBV28; j_call: TRBJ2-7; cdr3_aa: CASSLDSVYEQYF
v_call: TRBV5-4; j_call: TRBJ2-2; cdr3_aa: CASRRDSNTGELFF
v_call: TRBV21-1; j_call: TRBJ1-5; cdr3_aa: CATIGPLPSNQPQHF
v_call: TRBV5-8; j_call: TRBJ2-3; cdr3_aa: CASSLGLAVSSTDTQYF
v_call: TRBV25-1; j_call: TRBJ1-2; cdr3_aa: CASSEYVGQHYGYTF
v_call: TRBV7-9; j_call: TRBJ2-5; cdr3_aa: CASSSGQYQETQYF
v_call: TRBV27; j_call: TRBJ2-5; cdr3_aa: CASSLRPGRDPQETQYF
v_call: TRBV28; j_call: TRBJ2-5; cdr3_aa: CASSLAGKETQYF
v_call: TRBV7-8; j_call: TRBJ2-2; cdr3_aa: CASSLATAGGNTGELFF